The TCR beta chain described here comes from a study of chemoradiotherapy in HPV16-positive cancers. Data came from immunoSEQ multiplex PCR; TCRdb stores just in-frame clones and leaves some out. In the table there are some 14,000 clones, approximately 89% of which are singletons. After removal of 1 base from V and 7 bases from J, the junction contained 16 bases not matched to a gene. This CDR3 is built from 17 residues. In germline, CDR1 is SEHNR, CDR2 FQNEAQ (reference sequence). This receptor was taken from a human donor with HPV-associated anogenital cancer. The rearrangement uses TRBV7-9 and TRBJ2-7; 7 nucleotides agree with TRBD1. This specimen was tumor tissue, taken from a patient who underwent chemoradiotherapy. CDR3 coding DNA: TGTGCCAGCAGCTTAGTCGGGACGGTCGAGGGGGCTACGGAGCAGTACTTC. It specifies CASSLVGTVEGATEQYF.